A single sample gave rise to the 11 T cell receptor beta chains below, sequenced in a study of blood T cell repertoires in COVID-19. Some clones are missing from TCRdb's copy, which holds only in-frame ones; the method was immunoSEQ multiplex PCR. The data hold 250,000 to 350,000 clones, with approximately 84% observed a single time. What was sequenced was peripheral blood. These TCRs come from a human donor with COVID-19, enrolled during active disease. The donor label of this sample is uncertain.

DNA for the CDR3: TGTGCCAGCAGCTTCCCAGGAGAAGCGGGAGTTGCCCAGTACTTC. Translated, it gives CASSFPGEAGVAQYF. V gene TRBV5-4 combines with J gene TRBJ2-5; the match to TRBD2 covers 8 bases. With 2 bases clipped from V and 9 bases from J, the junction kept 12 bases outside the gene matches. The CDR3 runs 15 residues. The germline V gene has CDR1 SGHNT and CDR2 YYREEE (reference sequence). Full variable domain (missing parts from reference TRBV5-4 and TRBJ2-5): ETGVTQSPTHLIKTRGQQVTLRCSSQSGHNTVSWYQQALGQGPQFIFQYYREEENGRGNFPPRFSGLQFPNYSSELNVNALELDDSALYLCASSFPGEAGVAQYFGPGTRLLVL.

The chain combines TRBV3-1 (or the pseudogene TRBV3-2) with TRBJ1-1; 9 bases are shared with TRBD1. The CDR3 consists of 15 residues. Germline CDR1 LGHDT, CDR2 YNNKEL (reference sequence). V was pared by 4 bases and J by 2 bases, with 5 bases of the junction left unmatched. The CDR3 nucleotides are TGTGCCAGCAGCCCCCGGGACAGGGTAAACACTGAAGCTTTCTTT. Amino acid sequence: CASSPRDRVNTEAFF.

The CDR3 DNA sequence: TGCGCCAGCAGCTTGGGGGGCGCTAATGAAAAACTGTTTTTT. It is translated as CASSLGGANEKLFF. The chain links TRBV5-1 to TRBJ1-4; D is perhaps TRBD1 (5 bases). V was shortened by 0 bases and J by 3 bases, with 6 bases between the two germline ends. Germline V gives CDR1 SGHRS, CDR2 YFSETQ. The CDR3 has 14 residues.

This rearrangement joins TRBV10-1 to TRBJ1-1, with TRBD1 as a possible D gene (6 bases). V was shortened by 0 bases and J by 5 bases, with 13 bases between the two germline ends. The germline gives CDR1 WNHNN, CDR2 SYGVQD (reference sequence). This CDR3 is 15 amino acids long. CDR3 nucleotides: TGCGCCAGCAGTGAGTCCGGCAGGGGAAGGACTGAAGCTTTCTTT. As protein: CASSESGRGRTEAFF.

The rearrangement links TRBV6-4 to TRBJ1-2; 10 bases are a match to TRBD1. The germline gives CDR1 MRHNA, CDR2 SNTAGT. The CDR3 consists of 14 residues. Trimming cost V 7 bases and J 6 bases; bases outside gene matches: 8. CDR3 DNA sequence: TGTGCCAGCAAGCTGGACAGGGGGAACGATGGCTACACCTTC. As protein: CASKLDRGNDGYTF.

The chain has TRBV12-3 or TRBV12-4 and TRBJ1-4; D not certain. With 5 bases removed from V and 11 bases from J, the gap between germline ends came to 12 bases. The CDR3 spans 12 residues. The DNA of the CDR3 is TGTGCCAGCAGTCAGGAATTGGTTAAACTGTTTTTT. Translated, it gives CASSQELVKLFF.

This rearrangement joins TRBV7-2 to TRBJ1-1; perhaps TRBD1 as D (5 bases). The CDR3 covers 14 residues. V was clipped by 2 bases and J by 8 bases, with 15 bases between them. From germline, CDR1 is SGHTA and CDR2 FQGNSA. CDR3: CASSLPLGALEAFF. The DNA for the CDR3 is TGTGCCAGCAGCTTACCTTTAGGGGCCTTGGAAGCTTTCTTT.

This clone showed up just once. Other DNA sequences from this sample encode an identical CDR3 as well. This chain's CDR3 is CSVEVAGTDTQYF. In DNA form, the CDR3 reads TGCAGCGTTGAGGTAGCCGGCACAGATACGCAGTATTTT. The V and J genes are TRBV29-1 and TRBJ2-3; D is uncertain. V was trimmed by 3 bases and J by 1 base, leaving 8 bases between them. Germline lookup yields CDR1 SQVTM and CDR2 ANQGSEA. CDR3 length: 13 amino acids.

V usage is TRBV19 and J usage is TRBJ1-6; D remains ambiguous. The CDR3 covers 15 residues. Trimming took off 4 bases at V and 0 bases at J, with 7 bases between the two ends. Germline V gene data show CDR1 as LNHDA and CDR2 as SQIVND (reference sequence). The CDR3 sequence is CASSSRSSYNSPLHF. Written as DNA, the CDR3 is TGTGCCAGTAGTAGTCGGAGCTCCTATAATTCACCCCTCCACTTT.

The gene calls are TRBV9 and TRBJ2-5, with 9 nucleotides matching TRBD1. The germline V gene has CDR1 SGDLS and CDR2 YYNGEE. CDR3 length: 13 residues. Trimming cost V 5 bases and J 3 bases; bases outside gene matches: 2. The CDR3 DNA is TGTGCCAGCAGACGACAGGGGGAAGAGACCCAGTACTTC. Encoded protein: CASRRQGEETQYF.

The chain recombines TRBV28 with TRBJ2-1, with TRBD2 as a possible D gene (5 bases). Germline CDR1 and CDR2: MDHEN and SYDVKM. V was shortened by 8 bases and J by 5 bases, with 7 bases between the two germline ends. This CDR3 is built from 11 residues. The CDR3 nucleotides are TGTGCCAGCGAGGGAGACAATGAGCAGTTCTTC. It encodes CASEGDNEQFF. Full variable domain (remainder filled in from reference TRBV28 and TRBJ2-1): DVKVTQSSRYLVKRTGEKVFLECVQDMDHENMFWYRQDPGLGLRLIYFSYDVKMKEKGDIPEGYSVSREKKERFSLILESASTNQTSMYLCASEGDNEQFFGPGTRLTVL.